This TCR beta chain was obtained from a study of OX40 agonist ivuxolimab in advanced cancers. For the wider study: Ivuxolimab was a fully human IgG2 agonistic monoclonal antibody targeting the costimulatory receptor OX40 (CD134). Intravenous ivuxolimab was administered to patients every 2 weeks at six dose levels: 0.01, 0.1, 0.3, 1.5, 3 and 10 mg/kg. Of the roughly 54 patients in dose escalation, some 19 had hepatocellular carcinoma, some 15 had melanoma, 9 had renal cell carcinoma and 9 had head and neck cancer. The dose-escalation cohort was 82.7% male with a mean age of approximately 60 years, ranging from roughly 23 to 90. Patients were allowed to have had prior anti-PD-1, anti-PD-L1 or anti-CTLA-4 therapy, and around 41% of the dose-escalation patients had previously received checkpoint inhibitors. Partial responses occurred in three dose-escalation patients: two with cutaneous melanoma and one with hepatocellular carcinoma. The point of sequencing TCRbeta in the periphery was to test whether ivuxolimab changed TCR sequence diversity and drove clonal T-cell expansion. The monotherapy dose-escalation portion (N ≈ 56 patients) of the phase I ivuxolimab trial is reported in the paper. What the work shows at the level of the full study, not this receptor alone: After ivuxolimab, expanded clones were on average more numerous among CD8+ T cells than among CD4+ T cells. Clonal expansion of both CD4+ and CD8+ blood T cells was observed from baseline to week 6 at doses 0.1 to 3.0 mg/kg. In the 0.1-3.0 mg/kg groups, partial responders had among the lowest normalized peripheral clonal expansion, particularly in CD8+ T cells. The antigen specificity of the clonally expanded peripheral T cells was not determined. Low levels of normalized T-cell clonal expansion were also shown by some nonresponding patients.

The trial excluded patients who had a history of autoimmune disease or who were on systemic immunosuppression. Peripheral blood for TCR sequencing was collected from all dose cohorts at baseline, on cycle 4 day 1, and on cycle 7 day 1. The samples were taken from a phase I, first-in-human, multicenter, open-label dose-escalation trial of ivuxolimab. Adults with locally advanced or metastatic head and neck squamous cell, hepatocellular, melanoma or renal cell carcinoma were enrolled in the trial. Before TCR sequencing, CD4+ T cells and CD8+ T cells from peripheral blood were sorted into separate populations. Genomic DNA was extracted from sorted cells for sequencing of the TCRbeta CDR3 region. TCRbeta CDR3 regions were sequenced using the immunoSEQ Assay. TCRdb took over this immuneACCESS table, retaining in-frame rearrangements with V and J assigned. Such tables are incomplete; in checked studies, under half of the missing clones stem from an unresolved V gene, and the remainder is unexplained. Present in this sample are 95,000 or so clones, about 90% of which were seen just once. The ten largest clones represent 0.51% of the sample.

V is clipped by 7 bases and J by 7 bases, and the sequence between their germline boundaries is 16 bases long. Inclusive of the bounding cysteine and phenylalanine, the CDR3 is 13 residues long. Of the read, only the CDR3 DNA is kept; its 39 bases are in frame from base 1. The germline V gene (reference sequence) gives CDR1 as LNHDA and CDR2 as SQIVND. Concerning this clone itself: Its binding antigen is unknown. The record has no base qualities; no much larger clone is one base away.

The chain employs TRBV19 and TRBJ1-2; no D gene is confidently identified. This material consisted of CD4+ or CD8+ T cells sorted from blood, taken in a trial of the OX40 agonist ivuxolimab. This sequence originates from an adult with an advanced solid tumor such as melanoma, head and neck, liver or kidney cancer. The nucleotide sequence is given as TGTGCCAGTAAATACGCCATAGAAGGTGGCTACACCTTC. The translation is CASKYAIEGGYTF.